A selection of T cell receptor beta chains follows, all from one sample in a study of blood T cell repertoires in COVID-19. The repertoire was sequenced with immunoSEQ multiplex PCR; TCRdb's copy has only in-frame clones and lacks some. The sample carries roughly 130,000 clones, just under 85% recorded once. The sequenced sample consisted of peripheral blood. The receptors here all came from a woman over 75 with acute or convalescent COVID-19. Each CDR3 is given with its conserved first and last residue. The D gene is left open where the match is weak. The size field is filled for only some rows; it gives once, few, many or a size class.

CASSQVLGEPGYGYTF	TGCGCCAGCAGCCAGGTTCTCGGGGAGCCAGGTTATGGCTACACCTTC	TRBV4-1	TRBJ1-2	few	NA
CASSFGATGAAFF	TGCGCCAGCAGCTTTGGGGCGACAGGGGCGGCTTTCTTT	TRBV5-1	TRBJ1-1	NA	TRBD1
CASSYVGGTNQPQHF	TGTGCCAGCAGTTACGTCGGGGGGACCAATCAGCCCCAGCATTTT	TRBV6-5	TRBJ1-5	NA	NA
CASSAGTGISGANVLTF	TGTGCCAGCTCAGCCGGGACAGGAATCTCTGGGGCCAACGTCCTGACTTTC	TRBV18	TRBJ2-6	NA	TRBD1
CASSLAGGAATEAFF	TGCGCCAGCAGCTTGGCTGGGGGGGCGGCCACTGAAGCTTTCTTT	TRBV5-1	TRBJ1-1	NA	NA
CASSPGTGATGANVLTF	TGTGCCAGCAGCCCCGGGACAGGGGCTACTGGGGCCAACGTCCTGACTTTC	TRBV5-4	TRBJ2-6	NA	TRBD1
CASSVEGARGYTF	TGTGCCAGCAGCGTAGAGGGGGCGCGGGGCTACACCTTC	TRBV9	TRBJ1-2	NA	TRBD1
CASSLMADEEPQHF	TGCGCCAGCAGCTTGATGGCAGATGAAGAGCCCCAGCATTTT	TRBV5-1	TRBJ1-5	NA	NA
CASTWGVNTEAFF	TGTGCCAGCACCTGGGGGGTGAACACTGAAGCTTTCTTT	TRBV14	TRBJ1-1	NA	NA
CASRDGQGLVDEQYF	TGTGCCAGCAGGGACGGACAGGGGCTTGTCGACGAGCAGTACTTC	TRBV6-5	TRBJ2-7	NA	TRBD1
CASSFGDRDFPALHF	TGTGCCAGCAGCTTCGGGGACAGGGACTTCCCGGCCCTCCACTTT	TRBV5-8	TRBJ1-6	NA	TRBD1
CASSFSGAGETQYF	TGTGCCAGCAGTTTCTCGGGGGCAGGGGAGACCCAGTACTTC	TRBV6-5	TRBJ2-5	NA	NA
CASRIFRDRVAVVNENTEAFF	TGTGCCAGCAGGATTTTCCGGGACAGGGTAGCGGTTGTCAATGAGAACACTGAAGCTTTCTTT	TRBV21-1	TRBJ1-1	NA	NA
CASAGRGGNTIYF	TGTGCCTCAGCGGGGAGGGGTGGAAACACCATATATTTT	TRBV30	TRBJ1-3	NA	NA
CAWSHGQDDSPLHF	TGTGCCTGGAGCCACGGACAGGACGATTCACCCCTCCACTTT	TRBV30	TRBJ1-6	NA	TRBD1
CASSSTAYEQYF	TGCGCCAGCAGCTCCACAGCCTACGAGCAGTACTTC	TRBV5-1	TRBJ2-7	NA	NA
CASGGPNTDTQYF	TGTGCCAGCGGCGGCCCGAACACAGATACGCAGTATTTT	TRBV5-4	TRBJ2-3	NA	NA
CASSGAGYYGYTF	TGTGCCAGCAGTGGTGCAGGGTACTATGGCTACACCTTC	TRBV25-1	TRBJ1-2	once	NA
CASSSRGGIGEKLFF	TGTGCCAGCAGCTCCCGGGGGGGGATAGGTGAAAAACTGTTTTTT	TRBV7-6	TRBJ1-4	NA	NA
CASSQDSGTSGLGTQYF	TGTGCCAGCAGCCAAGATAGTGGGACTAGCGGCCTTGGGACCCAGTACTTC	TRBV3-1/TRBV3-2	TRBJ2-5	NA	TRBD2
CASSRRWEEKLFF	TGTGCCAGCAGCCGTCGGTGGGAGGAAAAACTGTTTTTT	TRBV7-2	TRBJ1-4	NA	NA
CAWIAFLNTEAFF	TGTGCCTGGATAGCCTTTTTGAACACTGAAGCTTTCTTT	TRBV30	TRBJ1-1	once	NA
CATSDTGAGGNYGYTF	TGTGCCACCAGTGATACCGGGGCAGGGGGCAACTATGGCTACACCTTC	TRBV24-1	TRBJ1-2	NA	TRBD1
CASSLAGTGGIYGYTF	TGTGCCAGCAGCTTAGCTGGGACAGGGGGAATCTATGGCTACACCTTC	TRBV7-9	TRBJ1-2	NA	TRBD1
CASSQEGTAANYGYTF	TGCGCCAGCAGCCAAGAAGGGACAGCAGCTAACTATGGCTACACCTTC	TRBV4-1	TRBJ1-2	NA	TRBD1
CASSSSSYEQYF	TGTGCCAGCAGCTCGAGCTCCTACGAGCAGTACTTC	TRBV7-9	TRBJ2-7	NA	NA
CASSKGVRGYSNQPQHF	TGTGCCAGCAGCAAAGGGGTAAGGGGATATAGCAATCAGCCCCAGCATTTT	TRBV21-1	TRBJ1-5	NA	NA
CSVASGRGQNTEAFF	TGCAGCGTCGCTAGTGGAAGGGGACAGAACACTGAAGCTTTCTTT	TRBV29-1	TRBJ1-1	NA	NA
CASSQEHDGGASTGELFF	TGTGCCAGCAGCCAAGAGCATGACGGGGGGGCCTCTACCGGGGAGCTGTTTTTT	TRBV3-1/TRBV3-2	TRBJ2-2	NA	TRBD2
CASTAAGDTEAFF	TGTGCCAGCACGGCAGCCGGGGATACTGAAGCTTTCTTT	TRBV27	TRBJ1-1	NA	NA
CASSLAGGNEQFF	TGTGCCAGCAGCTTAGCGGGGGGCAATGAGCAGTTCTTC	TRBV7-3	TRBJ2-1	once	TRBD2
CASSGTGGRGYTF	TGTGCCAGCAGTGGGACAGGGGGAAGGGGCTACACCTTC	TRBV9	TRBJ1-2	NA	TRBD1
CASSIGPVTNYGYTF	TGTGCCAGTAGTATTGGTCCAGTCACTAACTATGGCTACACCTTC	TRBV19	TRBJ1-2	NA	NA
CASSQDKRWAGYTF	TGCGCCAGCAGCCAGGACAAGAGATGGGCGGGCTACACCTTC	TRBV5-1	TRBJ1-2	NA	NA
CATSRLKTGGFNLRNF	TGTGCCACCAGCAGGCTCAAGACAGGGGGCTTTAATCTGCGTAACTTT	TRBV15	TRBJ1-1	few	TRBD1
CASSQDAGRVNTGELFF	TGCGCCAGCAGCCAAGATGCGGGGCGGGTAAACACCGGGGAGCTGTTTTTT	TRBV4-1	TRBJ2-2	NA	NA
CASSASPLADTQYF	TGTGCCAGCAGCGCTAGTCCTCTGGCAGATACGCAGTATTTT	TRBV9	TRBJ2-3	NA	NA
CASSRTGNNSPLHF	TGTGCCAGCAGCCGGACAGGAAATAATTCACCCCTCCACTTT	TRBV11-2	TRBJ1-6	NA	TRBD1
CASSQDRGQGAPLHF	TGTGCCAGCAGCCAAGATAGGGGACAGGGCGCCCCCCTCCACTTT	TRBV14	TRBJ1-6	NA	TRBD1
CASSDNNGGRGAYGYTF	TGTGCCAGTAGTGATAATAACGGAGGGCGCGGGGCATATGGCTACACCTTC	TRBV19	TRBJ1-2	NA	NA
CASSYLTGVGQPQHF	TGTGCCAGCAGTTACTTGACAGGGGTGGGTCAGCCCCAGCATTTT	TRBV6-5	TRBJ1-5	NA	TRBD1
CASSENSGYPLWEQYF	TGTGCCAGCAGTGAAAACTCAGGGTACCCTTTGTGGGAGCAGTACTTC	TRBV6-1	TRBJ2-7	NA	NA
CASSLAVAGVNTGELFF	TGTGCCAGCAGCTTAGCAGTGGCAGGGGTGAACACCGGGGAGCTGTTTTTT	TRBV7-9	TRBJ2-2	NA	NA